The rows below give T cell receptor beta chains drawn from one sample of a study of T cell changes during pregnancy in multiple sclerosis. The data were produced by immunoSEQ multiplex PCR, yet TCRdb's version contains in-frame clones alone and is incomplete. The table lists about 100,000 clones, roughly 90% of them singletons. The sequencing used peripheral blood, collected after pregnancy. These receptors came from a female donor with multiple sclerosis, enrolled in a pregnancy study. The CDR3 runs from the conserved cysteine through the conserved F or W. The D gene is left open where the match is weak. Clone sizes are given selectively: once, few, many, or a class where the clone is expanded.

v_call,d_call,clone_size,j_call,cdr3_aa,cdr3_nt
TRBV10-3,TRBD1,NA,TRBJ1-2,CAISEGTGNYGYTF,TGTGCCATCAGTGAGGGGACAGGGAACTATGGCTACACCTTC
TRBV30,NA,NA,TRBJ2-3,CAWRGPSTDTQYF,TGTGCCTGGAGGGGCCCAAGCACAGATACGCAGTATTTT
TRBV9,NA,once,TRBJ2-1,CASSGGTPQIYNEQFF,TGTGCCAGCAGCGGAGGGACTCCCCAAATTTACAATGAGCAGTTCTTC
TRBV9,TRBD2,NA,TRBJ2-1,CASSATSGSYNEQFF,TGTGCCAGCAGCGCGACTAGCGGATCCTACAATGAGCAGTTCTTC
TRBV9,NA,NA,TRBJ2-5,CASSVGVLREETQYF,TGTGCCAGCAGCGTAGGAGTTTTGAGAGAAGAGACCCAGTACTTC
TRBV7-9,TRBD1,once,TRBJ1-4,CASSFHRGYEKLFF,TGTGCCAGCAGCTTCCACAGGGGATATGAAAAACTGTTTTTT
TRBV7-3,TRBD1,NA,TRBJ2-4,CASSLSTPGQGNIQYF,TGTGCCAGCAGCTTGAGCACCCCGGGACAGGGAAACATTCAGTACTTC
TRBV4-2,NA,NA,TRBJ1-2,CASSQIPEGSYGYTF,TGTGCCAGCAGCCAAATACCGGAGGGGAGCTATGGCTACACCTTC
TRBV19,NA,NA,TRBJ1-4,CASSMARGWEKLFF,TGTGCCAGTAGTATGGCCAGGGGTTGGGAAAAACTGTTTTTT
TRBV30,NA,NA,TRBJ2-7,CAWSVPMAVYEQYF,TGTGCCTGGAGTGTACCCATGGCGGTCTACGAGCAGTACTTC
TRBV11-2,TRBD1,once,TRBJ2-3,CASSLDPPGQGLEDTQYF,TGTGCCAGCAGCTTAGACCCCCCGGGACAGGGGTTGGAAGATACGCAGTATTTT
TRBV6-6,NA,NA,TRBJ2-7,CASSDKTSSYEQYF,TGTGCCAGCAGTGACAAGACTAGCTCCTACGAGCAGTACTTC
TRBV4-3,NA,NA,TRBJ1-2,CASSQEGEGGYGYTF,TGCGCCAGCAGCCAAGAGGGAGAAGGGGGCTATGGCTACACCTTC
TRBV5-6,NA,NA,TRBJ1-5,CASSYRQGNQPQHF,TGTGCCAGCAGCTACAGGCAGGGCAATCAGCCCCAGCATTTT
TRBV28,TRBD2,NA,TRBJ2-3,CASTVAGGRSTDTQYF,TGTGCCAGCACGGTAGCGGGAGGACGCAGCACAGATACGCAGTATTTT
TRBV28,NA,once,TRBJ2-7,CASSFSYEQYF,TGTGCCAGCAGTTTTAGTTACGAGCAGTACTTC
TRBV4-3,TRBD1,NA,TRBJ1-2,CASSQDLGGQGYRGYTF,TGCGCCAGCAGCCAAGATTTAGGTGGACAGGGGTATCGGGGCTACACCTTC
TRBV15,NA,NA,TRBJ2-3,CATSGEPSADTQYF,TGTGCCACCAGCGGAGAACCTAGCGCAGATACGCAGTATTTT
TRBV18,NA,NA,TRBJ1-4,CASSGQGYEKLFF,TGTGCCAGCTCAGGCCAGGGGTATGAAAAACTGTTTTTT
TRBV6-5,NA,NA,TRBJ1-2,CASSYSPGIPYGYTF,TGTGCCAGCAGTTACTCTCCGGGGATTCCATATGGCTACACCTTC
TRBV27,NA,NA,TRBJ1-5,CASSPQGHDSNQPQHF,TGTGCCAGCAGTCCTCAGGGGCACGATAGCAATCAGCCCCAGCATTTT
TRBV19,NA,NA,TRBJ1-1,CASSIRVANTEAFF,TGTGCCAGTAGTATCAGGGTTGCGAACACTGAAGCTTTCTTT
TRBV27,NA,NA,TRBJ1-2,CASSRLEGISSGYTF,TGTGCCAGTTCTAGGTTGGAGGGCATTAGTAGCGGCTACACCTTC
TRBV6-1,NA,few,TRBJ2-5,CASSEKVGGGETQYF,TGTGCCAGCAGTGAAAAAGTTGGAGGTGGGGAGACCCAGTACTTC
TRBV6-1,NA,NA,TRBJ1-1,CASSVSRGAGMNTEAFF,TGTGCCAGCAGTGTATCCCGGGGGGCAGGTATGAACACTGAAGCTTTCTTT
TRBV6-1,TRBD1,NA,TRBJ1-1,CASRPDRGNTEAFF,TGTGCCAGCAGACCCGACAGGGGGAACACTGAAGCTTTCTTT
TRBV7-3,NA,NA,TRBJ2-2,CASSLIAAGELFF,TGTGCCAGCAGCTTAATAGCTGCCGGGGAGCTGTTTTTT
TRBV5-4,TRBD2,NA,TRBJ2-1,CASSLAERDREQFF,TGTGCCAGCAGCTTGGCCGAGCGGGATAGGGAGCAGTTCTTC
TRBV27,TRBD1,NA,TRBJ1-2,CASSLRGRDYGYTF,TGTGCCAGCAGTCTCAGGGGGCGCGACTATGGCTACACCTTC
TRBV6-1,TRBD1,NA,TRBJ1-4,CASSRQGISEKLFF,TGTGCCAGCAGTCGACAGGGAATCAGTGAAAAACTGTTTTTT
TRBV16,NA,NA,TRBJ2-7,CASREGMHYEQYF,TGTGCCAGCCGCGAGGGCATGCACTACGAGCAGTACTTC
TRBV7-9,NA,NA,TRBJ2-4,CASSLALDAKNIQYF,TGTGCCAGCAGCTTAGCACTAGACGCCAAAAACATTCAGTACTTC
TRBV30,NA,NA,TRBJ1-3,CAWGQSSGNTIYF,TGTGCCTGGGGACAGAGCTCTGGAAACACCATATATTTT